The 18 T cell receptor beta chains in this list originate from one sample, sequenced in a study of blood T cell repertoires in COVID-19. Generated by immunoSEQ multiplex PCR, the TCRdb table keeps only in-frame clones and is missing some. The repertoire holds about 70,000 clones, about 86% seen once, with approximately 1.5% in the top ten. The sequenced sample consisted of peripheral blood. The source of these receptors is a woman between 55 and 75 years old with acute or convalescent COVID-19.

This sequence joins TRBV5-4 and TRBJ1-2; D uncertain. CDR1 and CDR2 from the germline V gene are SGHNT and YYREEE (reference sequence). The V and J ends lost 0 bases and 4 bases respectively, with 10 bases between them. The CDR3 loop spans 14 amino acids. Written as DNA, the CDR3 is TGTGCCAGCAGCTTGGGAGCCGGGAGCTATGGCTACACCTTC. Its protein is CASSLGAGSYGYTF.

The DNA of the CDR3 is TGTGCCAGCAGTTACTCTGCGCTTAATGGCTACACCTTC. Protein sequence: CASSYSALNGYTF. The J gene is TRBJ1-2, the V gene TRBV6-5; D uncertain. The ends were cut back, 0 bases at V and 6 bases at J, with 8 bases in the middle. The CDR3 is made up of 13 amino acids. In germline, CDR1 is MNHEY, CDR2 SVGAGI.

CDR3 amino acids: CASSSPGLAAYNEQFF. For the CDR3, the DNA is TGCGCCAGCAGCTCTCCAGGACTAGCGGCTTACAATGAGCAGTTCTTC. V is TRBV5-1 and J is TRBJ2-1; 10 bases are shared with TRBD2. Per germline, CDR1 SGHRS and CDR2 YFSETQ. V shed 3 bases and J 4 bases; nucleotides not matched to a gene: 7. The CDR3 has 16 residues.

The rearrangement joins TRBV15 to TRBJ1-5, with D perhaps TRBD1 (6 bases). Deletions cut 3 bases from V and 9 bases from J, with 15 bases between. From germline, CDR1 is LNHNV and CDR2 YYDKDF (reference sequence). The CDR3 totals 14 residues. DNA for the CDR3: TGTGCCACCAGCAGTGCCAGGGGTCGTGTGCCCCAGCATTTT. As protein: CATSSARGRVPQHF.

The CDR3 DNA sequence: TGTGCCAGTAGTACCCGGGACAGGGGATACAATCAGCCCCAGCATTTT. This codes for CASSTRDRGYNQPQHF. This chain joins TRBV19 and TRBJ1-5; 10 bases align to TRBD1. V shed 4 bases and J 3 bases; nucleotides not matched to a gene: 6. The CDR3 extends over 16 amino acids. Germline V gene data show CDR1 as LNHDA and CDR2 as SQIVND (reference sequence). The full variable domain, completed using reference TRBV19 and TRBJ1-5, is DGGITQSPKYLFRKEGQNVTLSCEQNLNHDAMYWYRQDPGQGLRLIYYSQIVNDFQKGDIAEGYSVSREKKESFPLTVTSAQKNPTAFYLCASSTRDRGYNQPQHFGDGTRLSIL.

V and J are TRBV10-1 and TRBJ1-1; no reliable D call. V lost 0 bases, J lost 5 bases, and 10 bases lay in between. Per the germline V gene, CDR1 is WNHNN and CDR2 is SYGVQD (reference sequence). This CDR3 is 14 amino acids long. The CDR3 nucleotides are TGCGCCAGCAGTGAGTCGTTTCTCGGGACTGAAGCTTTCTTT. Protein product: CASSESFLGTEAFF.

The gene calls are TRBV11-2 and TRBJ1-2, with D maybe TRBD1 (5 bases). Between the trimmed V and J ends, which lost 4 bases and 8 bases, there was a span of 20 bases. Germline V gives CDR1 SGHAT, CDR2 FQNNGV. This CDR3 is 15 amino acids long. The CDR3 DNA sequence: TGTGCCAGCAGCTCGCTCCGGACAATGCACAACGGCTACACCTTC. Residues: CASSSLRTMHNGYTF.

V usage is TRBV5-6 and J usage is TRBJ1-3, with D hard to call. Germline assignment: CDR1 SGHDT and CDR2 YYEEEE. The CDR3 spans 15 residues. Trimming pared 1 base from V and 3 bases from J, leaving 11 bases between. The CDR3 DNA reads TGTGCCAGCAGCTTGAGGCGGACTCTTGGAAACACCATATATTTT. Residues: CASSLRRTLGNTIYF.

The gene calls are TRBV7-6 and TRBJ1-5; unclear D gene. Germline-derived CDR1 and CDR2 are SGHVS and FNYEAQ. This CDR3 spans 14 amino acids. Trimming took 1 base from V and 2 from J, leaving 6 bases between them. The CDR3 reads CASSLGAGNQPQHF. In DNA, the CDR3 is TGTGCCAGCAGCTTAGGGGCAGGCAATCAGCCCCAGCATTTT.

The chain is built from TRBV7-9 and TRBJ1-2; 8 positions match TRBD1. This CDR3 has 15 residues. Trimming took 4 bases from V and 4 from J; bases not matched to a gene: 8. The germline CDR1 and CDR2 sequences are SEHNR and FQNEAQ (reference sequence). The CDR3 protein is CASSSTGTGAYGYTF. Here the CDR3 DNA reads TGTGCCAGCAGCTCAACCGGGACAGGTGCCTATGGCTACACCTTC. The full variable domain, rest sourced from reference TRBV7-9 and TRBJ1-2, is DTGVSQNPRHKITKRGQNVTFRCDPISEHNRLYWYRQTLGQGPEFLTYFQNEAQLEKSRLLSDRFSAERPKGSFSTLEIQRTEQGDSAMYLCASSSTGTGAYGYTFGSGTRLTVV.

The chain links TRBV10-1 to TRBJ2-5; 11 bases map to TRBD2. Germline CDR1 WNHNN, CDR2 SYGVQD (reference sequence). The CDR3 covers 16 residues. J lost 5 bases, V lost 0 bases, and 5 bases had no gene match. The CDR3 DNA is TGCGCCAGCAGTGAGTCTTCGCTAGCGGGAGGCGAGACCCAGTACTTC. Protein product: CASSESSLAGGETQYF.

This chain links TRBV29-1 with TRBJ1-1; 7 bases map to TRBD1. Per germline, CDR1 SQVTM and CDR2 ANQGSEA. V lost 6 bases, J lost 11 bases, and 15 bases stayed unmatched. CDR3 length: 13 residues. The DNA of the CDR3 is TGCAGCGTAGCTTTCCCCAGGGGGTCGTCGGCTTTCTTT. It translates to CSVAFPRGSSAFF.

This sequence joins TRBV2 and TRBJ1-2; D possibly corresponds to TRBD1 (6 bases). The CDR3 length is 13 residues. The germline gives CDR1 SNHLY, CDR2 FYNNEI. V gave up 6 bases and J gave up 6 bases, with 14 bases separating them. In DNA, the CDR3 is TGTGCCAGCAGGCAAACTCGGGACAATGGCTACACCTTC. Translation gives CASRQTRDNGYTF.

J is TRBJ2-7 and V is TRBV19; 8 bases line up with TRBD1. Germline lookup yields CDR1 LNHDA and CDR2 SQIVND (reference sequence). J gave up 6 bases and V 4 bases, and 2 bases lay outside the gene matches. This CDR3 has 12 amino acids. Written as DNA, the CDR3 is TGTGCCAGTAGTAGGGACAGGCTCGAGCAGTACTTC. It codes for CASSRDRLEQYF.

The chain combines TRBV19 with TRBJ1-5; D is unresolved. CDR1 and CDR2 (germline): LNHDA, SQIVND (reference sequence). This CDR3 region has 15 residues. Trimming cost V 1 base and J 9 bases, with 16 bases left between them. CDR3 residues: CASSIGAASEGPQHF. The CDR3 DNA follows: TGTGCCAGTAGTATAGGCGCGGCCTCAGAGGGGCCCCAGCATTTT.

The V and J genes are TRBV1 and TRBJ1-5; the table's D call TRBD1 went unverified against the DNA. TRBV1 is a pseudogene. This CDR3 comprises 13 residues. The CDR3 protein is CTSRAQGNQPQHF. In DNA form, the CDR3 reads TGCACCAGCCGGGCACAGGGGAATCAGCCCCAGCATTTT.

V and J are TRBV15 and TRBJ2-2, with TRBD1 identical over 7 bases. The J segment lost 0 bases and the V segment lost 4 bases, leaving 5 bases of the junction unmatched. CDR1 and CDR2 from the germline V gene are LNHNV and YYDKDF (reference sequence). CDR3 size: 16 residues. CDR3 nucleotides: TGTGCCACCAGCATTGGACAGGCCGCGAACACCGGGGAGCTGTTTTTT. It yields the protein CATSIGQAANTGELFF.

The chain links TRBV13 to TRBJ2-3; 15 bases are shared with TRBD2. This CDR3 is 19 amino acids long. Trimming removed 1 base from V and 6 bases from J; junction bases left unmatched: 11. Germline V gene data show CDR1 as PRHDT and CDR2 as FYEKMQ (reference sequence). Here the CDR3 reads CASSLEGLAGGITMDTQYF. As DNA, the CDR3 is TGTGCCAGCAGCTTAGAGGGACTAGCGGGGGGAATCACCATGGATACGCAGTATTTT.